This record concerns one T cell receptor beta chain sequence. Its antigen is unidentified. This sample was taken from a study of CD8 T cells in Susac syndrome. Overall study findings and caveats: The study recognized that its TCR sequencing and HLA analysis covered a relatively small number of individuals.

Sequencing of TCR beta was performed on blood CD8+ and CD4+ T cells. The patients serving as multiple sclerosis controls were treatment-naive. They had stable or active relapsing-remitting disease and fulfilled revised McDonald criteria. Negative isolation yielded CD8+ and CD4+ T cells; FACS enriched TEMRA cells. Random hexamers were used to reverse transcribe 0.5 to 1 ug of RNA. From the immunoSEQ multiplex PCR reads, TCRdb called clonotypes with MiXCR, one entry per CDR3 protein. The sample includes just over 150,000 distinct CDR3 sequences, roughly 95% of them seen just once. From germline, CDR1 is LNHNV and CDR2 YYDKDF (reference sequence). Trimming removed 3 bases from V and 2 bases from J, with 13 bases in between. The CDR3 spans 15 residues.

This TCR was sampled from a human donor with multiple sclerosis. The sequenced sample consisted of CD8+ T cells from PBMCs. The chain has TRBV15 and TRBJ2-5; D is perhaps TRBD2 (5 bases). As DNA, the CDR3 is TGTGCCACCAGCAGGATGGACTTGCGGCAAGAGACCCAGTACTTC. Its protein product is CATSRMDLRQETQYF. Full variable domain (rest looked up from reference TRBV15 and TRBJ2-5): DAMVIQNPRYQVTQFGKPVTLSCSQTLNHNVMYWYQQKSSQAPKLLFHYYDKDFNNEADTPDNFQSRRPNTSFCFLDIRSPGLGDTAMYLCATSRMDLRQETQYFGPGTRLLVL.